One sample yielded the 5 T cell receptor beta chains listed below, sequenced in a study of brain T cells in children with intractable seizures. Clones were read by immunoSEQ multiplex PCR, and TCRdb kept only the in-frame ones, dropping some. The sample yields 300,000 to 400,000 clones, over 85% seen once. Time point specified: blood from clinic visit 5 months post-surgery; TSC patient then seizure free. This specimen consisted of peripheral blood, obtained roughly 5 months after surgery. These TCRs come from a boy in the first two years of life with tuberous sclerosis and intractable seizures.

V is TRBV7-9 and J is TRBJ1-1; the D gene is possibly TRBD1 (5 bases). V was clipped by 4 bases and J by 1 base, with 10 bases between them. This CDR3 comprises 14 residues. CDR1 and CDR2 from the germline V gene are SEHNR and FQNEAQ (reference sequence). Here the CDR3 DNA reads TGTGCCAGCAGCTCCGGGACGCCGAACACTGAAGCTTTCTTT. Protein sequence: CASSSGTPNTEAFF.

This rearrangement joins TRBV29-1 to TRBJ2-7; D is uncertain. The V gene lost 0 bases and the J gene lost 6 bases, with 3 bases spanning the gap. The CDR3 consists of 10 residues. Germline CDR1 reads SQVTM; CDR2 reads ANQGSEA. The CDR3 DNA sequence: TGCAGCGTTGAAGACTCCGAGCAGTACTTC. Amino acids: CSVEDSEQYF.

This clone was recorded once. The chain couples TRBV28 to TRBJ1-2, with TRBD1 matching 10 bases. From germline, CDR1 is MDHEN and CDR2 SYDVKM. V lost 5 bases, J lost 7 bases, and 4 bases stayed unmatched. CDR3 length equals 13 residues. CDR3 sequence reads: CASSTRTGGGYTF. Written as DNA, the CDR3 is TGTGCCAGCAGTACTAGGACAGGGGGTGGCTACACCTTC.

The chain uses TRBV10-3 and TRBJ1-2, with D uncertain. The V end was cut by 2 bases, the J end by 4 bases, with 14 bases between. The CDR3 extends over 15 amino acids. Germline values: CDR1 ENHRY, CDR2 SYGVKD. CDR3 in amino acids: CAISEEAGFLYGYTF. In DNA, the CDR3 is TGTGCCATCAGTGAGGAGGCAGGCTTCCTCTATGGCTACACCTTC.

The rearrangement joins TRBV9 to TRBJ2-5, with D unresolved. CDR3 length: 15 amino acids. Germline V CDR1 and CDR2: SGDLS, YYNGEE. V was cut by 1 base and J by 7 bases, with 17 bases left in between. The DNA of the CDR3 is TGTGCCAGCAGCGTATATGGCTACCCCGACGGGACCCAGTACTTC. It specifies CASSVYGYPDGTQYF.